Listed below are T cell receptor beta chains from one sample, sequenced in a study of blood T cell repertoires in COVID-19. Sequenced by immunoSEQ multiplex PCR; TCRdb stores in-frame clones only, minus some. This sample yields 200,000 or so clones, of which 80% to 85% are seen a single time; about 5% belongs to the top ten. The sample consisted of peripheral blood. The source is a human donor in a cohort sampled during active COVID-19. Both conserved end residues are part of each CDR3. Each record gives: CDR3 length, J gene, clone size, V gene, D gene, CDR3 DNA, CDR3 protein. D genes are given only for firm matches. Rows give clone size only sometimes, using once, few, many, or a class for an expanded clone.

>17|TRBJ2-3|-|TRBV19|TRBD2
TGTGCCAGTAGTCCCCGGGGGACTAGCGGAGTCACAGATACGCAGTATTTT
CASSPRGTSGVTDTQYF
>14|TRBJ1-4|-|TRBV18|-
TGTGCCAGCACTCAGACAGTAACTAATGAAAAACTGTTTTTT
CASTQTVTNEKLFF
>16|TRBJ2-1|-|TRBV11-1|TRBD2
TGTGCCAGCAGCCTCATACTAGCGGGAAGTGGGTATGAGCAGTTCTTC
CASSLILAGSGYEQFF
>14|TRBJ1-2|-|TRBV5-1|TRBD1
TGCGCCAGCAGCCCGGGACAGGAGCACTATGGCTACACCTTC
CASSPGQEHYGYTF
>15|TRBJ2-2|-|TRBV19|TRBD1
TGTGCCAGTCAGTTAGGGACAGGGATCACCGGGGAGCTGTTTTTT
CASQLGTGITGELFF
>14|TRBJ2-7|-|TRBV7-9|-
TGTGCCAGCAGCTTAAGACAGTACTCCTACGAGCAGTACTTC
CASSLRQYSYEQYF
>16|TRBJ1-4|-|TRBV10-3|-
TGTGCCATCAAGGGGGACCCGGGTGCAACTAATGAAAAACTGTTTTTT
CAIKGDPGATNEKLFF
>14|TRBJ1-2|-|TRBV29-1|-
TGCAGCGCCGATTTAGACAGTGCCGGCGGTGGCTACACCTTC
CSADLDSAGGGYTF
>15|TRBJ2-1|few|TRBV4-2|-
TGTGCCAGCAGCCAACGCCCTAGCTCCTACAATGAGCAGTTCTTC
CASSQRPSSYNEQFF
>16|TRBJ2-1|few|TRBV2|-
TGTGCCAGCAGTGATCGGACAATCGTGACCTACAATGAGCAGTTCTTC
CASSDRTIVTYNEQFF
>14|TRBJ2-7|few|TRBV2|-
TGTGCCAGCAGTGACAGTCCTCCCGTCGTGGAGCAGTACTTC
CASSDSPPVVEQYF
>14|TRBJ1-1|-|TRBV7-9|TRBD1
TGTGCCAGCTCCGGACAGGGGGCTATCACTGAAGCTTTCTTT
CASSGQGAITEAFF
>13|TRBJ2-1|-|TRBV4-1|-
TGCGCCAGCAGCCGGTACAGCTACAATGAGCAGTTCTTC
CASSRYSYNEQFF
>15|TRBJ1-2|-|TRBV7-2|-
TGTGCCAGCAGCTTAGAGTGGGGGCCAGTCTATGGCTACACCTTC
CASSLEWGPVYGYTF
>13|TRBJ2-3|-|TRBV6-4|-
TGTGCCAGCAGTGCCAGTAGCACAGATACGCAGTATTTT
CASSASSTDTQYF
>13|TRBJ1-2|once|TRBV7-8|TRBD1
TGTGCCAGCAGCTTAGGACAGGGCCCTGGCTACACCTTC
CASSLGQGPGYTF
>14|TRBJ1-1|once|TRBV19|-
TGTGCCAGTAGTATCAGGGGATTGGGCACTGAAGCTTTCTTT
CASSIRGLGTEAFF
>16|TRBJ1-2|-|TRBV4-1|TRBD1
TGCGCCAGCAGCCAAGTGGGACAGGGGACAGTCTGGGGCTACACCTTC
CASSQVGQGTVWGYTF
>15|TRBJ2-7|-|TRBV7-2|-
TGTGCCAGCAGCTCCTTTAGCGGCTACGCCTACGAGCAGTACTTC
CASSSFSGYAYEQYF
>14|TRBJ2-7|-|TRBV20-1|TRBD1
TGCAGTGCTAGTTCCGGGACAGGGGCCTACGAGCAGTACTTC
CSASSGTGAYEQYF
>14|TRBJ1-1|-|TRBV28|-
TGTGCCAGCAGCCAGGGAAGGCAGTCGACTGAAGCTTTCTTT
CASSQGRQSTEAFF
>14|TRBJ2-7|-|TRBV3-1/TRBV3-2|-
TGTGCCAGCAGCCGAGGACTCGAGAGCTACGAGCAGTACTTC
CASSRGLESYEQYF
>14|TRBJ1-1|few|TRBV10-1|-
TGCGCCAGCAGCTCTTTGATGGGGAGCACTGAAGCTTTCTTT
CASSSLMGSTEAFF
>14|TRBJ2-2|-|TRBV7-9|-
TGTGCCAGCAGCTCTCAGGGGAACACCGGGGAGCTGTTTTTT
CASSSQGNTGELFF
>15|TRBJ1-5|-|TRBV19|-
TGTGCCAGTAGTATTTTACAGGGTGCATTGGAGCCCCAGCATTTT
CASSILQGALEPQHF
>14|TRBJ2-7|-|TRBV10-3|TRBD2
TGTGCCATCAGTAGGTCTAGCGGGGCCTACGAGCAGTACTTC
CAISRSSGAYEQYF
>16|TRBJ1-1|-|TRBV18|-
TGTGCCAGCTCACCTCAAAGGACCAGGGGAGACACTGAAGCTTTCTTT
CASSPQRTRGDTEAFF
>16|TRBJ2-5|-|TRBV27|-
TGTGCCAGCAGGACCCCGGGACTTCCCGGGGAAGAGACCCAGTACTTC
CASRTPGLPGEETQYF
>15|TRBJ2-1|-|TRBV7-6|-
TGTGCCAGCAGCTTAGCGAGACTAGCCTACAATGAGCAGTTCTTC
CASSLARLAYNEQFF
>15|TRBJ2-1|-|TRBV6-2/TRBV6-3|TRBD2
TGTGCCAGCAGTTACCTAGCGGGAGGGCTCAATGAGCAGTTCTTC
CASSYLAGGLNEQFF
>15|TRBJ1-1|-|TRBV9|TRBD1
TGTGCCAGCAGCGGGGCAAGGAACAGGGGGACTGAAGCTTTCTTT
CASSGARNRGTEAFF
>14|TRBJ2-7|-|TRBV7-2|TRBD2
TGTGCCAGCGGCTACGGGGGACTAGCGGGAAACGGTTACTTC
CASGYGGLAGNGYF
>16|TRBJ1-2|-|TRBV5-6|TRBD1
TGTGCCAGCAGCTTGGTGACAGGGGGCAGCATTTATGGCTACACCTTC
CASSLVTGGSIYGYTF
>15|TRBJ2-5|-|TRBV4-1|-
TGCGCCAGCAGCCATCCCCAGGGAACAGGCGAGACCCAGTACTTC
CASSHPQGTGETQYF
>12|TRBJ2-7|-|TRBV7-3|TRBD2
TGTGCCAGCAGCCCGGGGGGTCACGAGCAGTACTTC
CASSPGGHEQYF
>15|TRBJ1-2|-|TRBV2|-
TGTGCCAGCAGGGTAGAAGGGGCCCCGACCTATGGCTACACCTTC
CASRVEGAPTYGYTF